The 28 T cell receptor beta chains presented below share a single source sample, sequenced in a study of shared clonotypes between healthy human individuals. Naive CD8 cells, CD45RO-negative and positively selected for CCR7, excluded terminally differentiated effector memory CD45RA+ cells. The repertoire was sequenced with immunoSEQ multiplex PCR; TCRdb's copy has only in-frame clones and lacks some. The top ten clones hold 1% to 1.3% of a sample with some 2,000,000 clones, around 96% of them seen once. The sample comprised naive CD8+ T cells sorted from blood. These receptors came from a man in his late teens or twenties in good health.

The chain joins TRBV5-1 to TRBJ2-1, with TRBD2 as a possible D gene (5 bases). Trimming stripped 4 bases from V and 0 bases from J, with 14 bases between. CDR1 SGHRS and CDR2 YFSETQ come from the germline V gene. The CDR3 totals 16 residues. The CDR3 nucleotides are TGCGCCAGCAGCCCCGTAGCGTGGGACTCCTACAATGAGCAGTTCTTC. Translated, it gives CASSPVAWDSYNEQFF.

This rearrangement joins TRBV5-1 to TRBJ2-2; D is unresolved. The germline CDR1 and CDR2 sequences are SGHRS and YFSETQ. Trimming left V 2 bases short and J 5 bases short, with 13 bases between. The CDR3 totals 15 residues. CDR3 coding DNA: TGCGCCAGCAGCTTAGACACGGCTGGAACCGGGGAGCTGTTTTTT. It codes for CASSLDTAGTGELFF.

The rearrangement links TRBV2 to TRBJ2-7, with D possibly being TRBD1 (6 bases). Germline V CDR1 and CDR2: SNHLY, FYNNEI. Trimming removed 0 bases at V and 2 bases at J, with 11 bases between. The CDR3 totals 15 residues. The CDR3 DNA sequence: TGTGCCAGCAGTGAAGCGCTGGACAGTGCCTACGAGCAGTACTTC. This gives the protein CASSEALDSAYEQYF.

The rearrangement joins TRBV7-9 to TRBJ1-2; D is unresolved. The germline gives CDR1 SEHNR, CDR2 FQNEAQ (reference sequence). The CDR3 length is 19 residues. V lost 1 base, J lost 6 bases, and 27 bases lay in between. In DNA form, the CDR3 reads TGTGCCAGCAGCTTAGAGTGGGATGTTGGACTCCTTTCACCACATGGCTACACCTTC. The encoded protein is CASSLEWDVGLLSPHGYTF.

This chain connects TRBV13 to TRBJ2-7; weak D call: TRBD1 (5 bases). This CDR3 is built from 14 residues. The germline V gene encodes CDR1 PRHDT and CDR2 FYEKMQ (reference sequence). V lost 1 base and J 2 bases, leaving 9 bases between the germline ends. The CDR3 loop reads CASSLEGKPYEQYF. CDR3 DNA sequence: TGTGCCAGCAGCTTAGAGGGGAAGCCCTACGAGCAGTACTTC.

The gene calls are TRBV9 and TRBJ2-2; no reliable D call. Germline V gene sequence: CDR1 SGDLS, CDR2 YYNGEE. V was clipped by 4 bases and J by 4 bases, with 8 bases between them. CDR3 length: 13 amino acids. The DNA of the CDR3 is TGTGCCAGCAGCCCCCTTCGCACCGGGGAGCTGTTTTTT. This translates into CASSPLRTGELFF.

This CDR3 is CASTRHPGVVQPTDTQYF. CDR3 nucleotide sequence: TGCGCCAGCACCCGACACCCGGGGGTGGTACAACCTACAGATACGCAGTATTTT. The chain links TRBV4-1 to TRBJ2-3, with D perhaps matching TRBD2 (6 bases). Germline loops: CDR1 MGHRA, CDR2 YSYEKL. Deletions cut 7 bases from V and 3 bases from J, with 26 bases between. The CDR3 runs 18 residues.

V gene TRBV19 combines with J gene TRBJ1-3; D unclear. This CDR3 contains 15 residues. Per the germline V gene, CDR1 is LNHDA and CDR2 is SQIVND (reference sequence). Trimming removed 6 bases at V and 0 bases at J, with 12 bases between. CDR3 loop: CASSPDNNSGNTIYF. CDR3 in DNA: TGTGCCAGTAGCCCCGACAACAACTCTGGAAACACCATATATTTT.

This chain joins TRBV19 and TRBJ2-7, with 9 nucleotides matching TRBD1. The J segment lost 6 bases and the V segment lost 6 bases, leaving 3 bases of the junction unmatched. The CDR3 loop spans 12 amino acids. The V gene's germline CDR1 is LNHDA and CDR2 SQIVND (reference sequence). CDR3 amino acids: CASSSQGAEQYF. In DNA form, the CDR3 reads TGTGCCAGTAGCTCACAGGGGGCCGAGCAGTACTTC.

The chain joins TRBV5-4 to TRBJ1-1; D possibly corresponds to TRBD1 (5 bases). The CDR3 contains 15 residues. With 3 bases removed from V and 0 bases from J, the gap between germline ends came to 12 bases. Germline assignment: CDR1 SGHNT and CDR2 YYREEE (reference sequence). The chain's CDR3 is CASSWGGILNTEAFF. DNA for the CDR3: TGTGCCAGCAGCTGGGGCGGAATACTGAACACTGAAGCTTTCTTT.

This clone was counted a single time. The chain employs TRBV5-1 and TRBJ2-1; TRBD2 matches at 10 bases. The V and J ends lost 4 bases and 8 bases, in that order; junction bases with no gene match: 9. The V gene's germline CDR1 is SGHRS and CDR2 YFSETQ. The length of the CDR3 is 15 residues. Here the CDR3 reads CASSLTYGLADEQFF. CDR3 coding DNA: TGCGCCAGCAGCCTGACTTACGGACTAGCGGATGAGCAGTTCTTC.

The J gene is TRBJ2-7, the V gene TRBV5-1, with D tentatively TRBD1 (5 bases). The CDR3 runs to 12 residues. Germline loops: CDR1 SGHRS, CDR2 YFSETQ. The V end lost 5 bases, the J end lost 5 bases, and 11 bases lay between the germline ends. CDR3 bases: TGCGCCAGCAGAGACTTCAGGGACGAGCAGTACTTC. Protein sequence: CASRDFRDEQYF.

The V call is TRBV7-9, the J call TRBJ2-1, with a possible D match to TRBD1 (8 bases). Germline-derived CDR1 and CDR2 are SEHNR and FQNEAQ (reference sequence). The V and J ends lost 4 bases and 8 bases respectively, with 15 bases between them. The CDR3 loop spans 14 amino acids. CDR3 bases: TGTGCCAGCAGCTCCACAGGGGGGGAGGATGAGCAGTTCTTC. Translation gives CASSSTGGEDEQFF. The full variable domain, its missing parts supplied by reference TRBV7-9 and TRBJ2-1, is DTGVSQNPRHKITKRGQNVTFRCDPISEHNRLYWYRQTLGQGPEFLTYFQNEAQLEKSRLLSDRFSAERPKGSFSTLEIQRTEQGDSAMYLCASSSTGGEDEQFFGPGTRLTVL.

This sequence joins TRBV25-1 and TRBJ1-6, with TRBD1 as a possible D gene (6 bases). The germline V gene encodes CDR1 MGHDK and CDR2 SYGVNS. This CDR3 contains 14 residues. Trimming pared 4 bases from V and 6 bases from J, leaving 10 bases between. In DNA, the CDR3 is TGTGCCAGCAGTGCACAGGGAGTTAATTCACCCCTCCACTTT. It is translated as CASSAQGVNSPLHF.

The chain is built from TRBV28 and TRBJ1-6, with D unresolved. Germline V lookup: CDR1 MDHEN, CDR2 SYDVKM. Trimming pared 1 base from V and 10 bases from J, leaving 14 bases between. The CDR3 sequence is 15 residues long. The CDR3 DNA reads TGTGCCAGCAGTTTATCGTGGGTTTTTGAATCACCCCTCCACTTT. It encodes CASSLSWVFESPLHF.

The chain links TRBV2 to TRBJ1-4; TRBD1 agrees at 9 bases. V lost 11 bases and J lost 5; bases outside the gene matches: 6. CDR3 length: 13 residues. Germline V gene sequence: CDR1 SNHLY, CDR2 FYNNEI. The CDR3 is CAGRTGDNEKLFF. The CDR3 bases are TGTGCCGGACGGACAGGGGACAATGAAAAACTGTTTTTT.

About this clone itself: The sample has other DNA sequences that encode this CDR3 too. The chain combines TRBV19 with TRBJ1-1; maybe TRBD1 (5 bases). The CDR3 covers 12 residues. Trimming took off 8 bases at V and 1 base at J, with 8 bases between the two ends. Germline lookup yields CDR1 LNHDA and CDR2 SQIVND (reference sequence). CDR3 region: CASSTGNTEAFF. In DNA form, the CDR3 reads TGTGCCAGTTCCACAGGGAACACTGAAGCTTTCTTT.

The chain employs TRBV1 and TRBJ2-7. TRBV1 is designated a pseudogene. The CDR3 runs to 13 residues. The CDR3 region has the DNA TGCACCAGCAGCCAAATAGGGAAAGGCGAGCAGTACTTC. This translates into CTSSQIGKGEQYF.

The J gene is TRBJ1-6, the V gene TRBV10-3; 10 nucleotides match TRBD1. After removal of 3 bases from V and 6 bases from J, the junction contained 2 bases not matched to a gene. Germline V gene data show CDR1 as ENHRY and CDR2 as SYGVKD. This CDR3 is built from 15 residues. In DNA, the CDR3 is TGTGCCATCAGTGACCGGGACAGGGGTAATTCACCCCTCCACTTT. It is translated as CAISDRDRGNSPLHF.

The chain combines TRBV7-9 with TRBJ2-1, with TRBD1 matching over 8 bases. The CDR3 has 19 amino acids. Germline-derived CDR1 and CDR2 are SEHNR and FQNEAQ (reference sequence). The V gene end was trimmed by 7 bases and the J gene end by 0 bases; junction bases not matched to a gene: 17. The CDR3 spells CASTMGQEYGVRSYNEQFF. The CDR3 region has the DNA TGTGCCAGCACTATGGGACAGGAGTACGGGGTCCGCTCCTACAATGAGCAGTTCTTC.

The chain recombines TRBV6-1 with TRBJ2-7; D is perhaps TRBD2 (6 bases). Germline CDR1 reads MNHNS; CDR2 reads SASEGT. The V end lost 1 base, the J end lost 2 bases, and 12 bases lay between the germline ends. This CDR3 is built from 15 residues. The CDR3 loop is CASSEVRGSTYEQYF. CDR3 coding DNA: TGTGCCAGCAGTGAAGTACGGGGGAGTACCTACGAGCAGTACTTC.

The chain couples TRBV27 to TRBJ2-3, with D possibly TRBD2 on 5 matching bases. Deletions cut 6 bases from V and 3 bases from J, with 19 bases between. From germline, CDR1 is MNHEY and CDR2 SMNVEV (reference sequence). CDR3 length: 16 amino acids. DNA of the CDR3: TGTGCCAGCAGGGTAGGAGGATTCTTAGGAACAGATACGCAGTATTTT. Translating it yields CASRVGGFLGTDTQYF.

The rearrangement links TRBV30 to TRBJ2-7; 7 nucleotides match TRBD2. The CDR3 extends over 16 amino acids. Germline V CDR1 and CDR2: GTSNPN, SVGIG (reference sequence). V dropped 3 bases and J dropped 3; count of bases not matched to a gene: 14. For the CDR3, the DNA is TGTGCCTGGAGGGTAATGACAAGCGGGGAAGTCTACGAGCAGTACTTC. Protein: CAWRVMTSGEVYEQYF.

This chain links TRBV4-3 with TRBJ2-3; D gene uncertain. This CDR3 has 13 amino acids. The germline V gene encodes CDR1 LGHNA and CDR2 YSLEER. V was cut by 3 bases and J by 4 bases, with 8 bases left in between. Written as DNA, the CDR3 is TGCGCCAGCAGCCAGGCTAGTGCAGATACGCAGTATTTT. Translating it yields CASSQASADTQYF.

This rearrangement joins TRBV13 to TRBJ1-1; D gene uncertain. Germline V lookup: CDR1 PRHDT, CDR2 FYEKMQ (reference sequence). V was trimmed by 0 bases and J by 3 bases, leaving 8 bases between them. This CDR3 comprises 14 residues. The CDR3 coding sequence is TGTGCCAGCAGCTTAGGCGGCCTCTACACTGAAGCTTTCTTT. Translating gives CASSLGGLYTEAFF.

The CDR3 protein is CASSKGQGSYGYTF. The CDR3, as DNA: TGTGCCAGCAGCAAGGGACAGGGTAGCTATGGCTACACCTTC. The chain combines TRBV9 with TRBJ1-2, with 9 bases fitting TRBD1. This CDR3 is built from 14 residues. J lost 4 bases, V lost 4 bases, and 5 bases had no gene match. The germline CDR1 and CDR2 sequences are SGDLS and YYNGEE. The entire variable domain, with the rest obtained from reference TRBV9 and TRBJ1-2, is as follows: DSGVTQTPKHLITATGQRVTLRCSPRSGDLSVYWYQQSLDQGLQFLIQYYNGEERAKGNILERFSAQQFPDLHSELNLSSLELGDSALYFCASSKGQGSYGYTFGSGTRLTVV.

This chain links TRBV21-1 with TRBJ1-2; the D call of TRBD1 is as the table states it, not checked on the DNA. TRBV21-1 is marked as a pseudogene. The CDR3 extends over 14 amino acids. The CDR3 DNA sequence: TGTGCCAGCAGCACCGGGACAGGGATGAATGGCTACACCTTC. Protein: CASSTGTGMNGYTF.

The chain carries TRBV29-1 and TRBJ2-7; 9 bases map to TRBD1. J gave up 4 bases and V 4 bases, and 8 bases lay outside the gene matches. The CDR3 consists of 14 residues. Germline V gives CDR1 SQVTM, CDR2 ANQGSEA. The DNA of the CDR3 is TGCAGCGTTGGGGTCGGGACAGGGATGTACGAGCAGTACTTC. Translated: CSVGVGTGMYEQYF.